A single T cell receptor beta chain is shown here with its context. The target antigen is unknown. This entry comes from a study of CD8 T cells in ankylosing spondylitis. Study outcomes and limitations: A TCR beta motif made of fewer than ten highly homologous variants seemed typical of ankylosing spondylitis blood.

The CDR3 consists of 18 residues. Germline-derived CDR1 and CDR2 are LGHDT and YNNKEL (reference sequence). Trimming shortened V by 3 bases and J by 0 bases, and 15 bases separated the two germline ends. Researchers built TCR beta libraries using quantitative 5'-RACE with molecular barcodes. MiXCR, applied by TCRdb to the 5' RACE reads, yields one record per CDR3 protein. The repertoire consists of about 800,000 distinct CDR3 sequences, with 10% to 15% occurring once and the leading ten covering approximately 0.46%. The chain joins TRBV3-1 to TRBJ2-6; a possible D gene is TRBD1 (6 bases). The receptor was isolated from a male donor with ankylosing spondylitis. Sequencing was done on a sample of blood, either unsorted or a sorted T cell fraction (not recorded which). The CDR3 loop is CASSHPRGYGSGANVLTF. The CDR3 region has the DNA TGTGCCAGCAGCCATCCTAGGGGGTACGGCTCTGGGGCCAACGTCCTGACTTTC.